A single sample gave rise to the 32 T cell receptor beta chains below, sequenced in a study of blood T cell repertoires in COVID-19. Method: immunoSEQ multiplex PCR; TCRdb's copy keeps in-frame clones and lacks some. The sample holds 50,000 to 65,000 clones, roughly 80% seen once. Material for sequencing was peripheral blood. The receptor set was obtained from an older woman with acute or convalescent COVID-19.

This chain connects TRBV19 to TRBJ2-2, with D perhaps TRBD1 (5 bases). Germline V CDR1 and CDR2: LNHDA, SQIVND (reference sequence). This CDR3 comprises 12 residues. Trimming shortened V by 5 bases and J by 8 bases, and 9 bases separated the two germline ends. CDR3 in amino acids: CASSPPGGELFF. DNA for the CDR3: TGTGCCAGTAGTCCCCCAGGGGGGGAGCTGTTTTTT.

The J gene is TRBJ1-2, the V gene TRBV5-4; D is possibly TRBD1 (5 bases). V was trimmed by 4 bases and J by 1 base, leaving 17 bases between them. The length of the CDR3 is 16 residues. The germline V gene encodes CDR1 SGHNT and CDR2 YYREEE (reference sequence). CDR3 residues: CASSVDSDSFNYGYTF. The CDR3 nucleotides read TGTGCCAGCAGCGTCGACAGCGACTCTTTTAACTATGGCTACACCTTC. Variable domain in full (rest from reference TRBV5-4 and TRBJ1-2): ETGVTQSPTHLIKTRGQQVTLRCSSQSGHNTVSWYQQALGQGPQFIFQYYREEENGRGNFPPRFSGLQFPNYSSELNVNALELDDSALYLCASSVDSDSFNYGYTFGSGTRLTVV.

The rearrangement uses TRBV5-1 and TRBJ2-1; 12 bases align to TRBD2. CDR1 is SGHRS and CDR2 is YFSETQ in the germline V gene. V gave up 3 bases and J gave up 4 bases; unmatched junction bases: 14. The length of the CDR3 is 19 residues. CDR3 loop: CASSWPPGTSGPKYNEQFF. The CDR3 bases are TGCGCCAGCAGCTGGCCCCCCGGGACTAGCGGGCCAAAGTACAATGAGCAGTTCTTC. Full variable domain (rest looked up from reference TRBV5-1 and TRBJ2-1): KAGVTQTPRYLIKTRGQQVTLSCSPISGHRSVSWYQQTPGQGLQFLFEYFSETQRNKGNFPGRFSGRQFSNSRSEMNVSTLELGDSALYLCASSWPPGTSGPKYNEQFFGPGTRLTVL.

V is TRBV5-1 and J is TRBJ2-1; 9 nucleotides match TRBD2. Trimming removed 6 bases from V and 3 bases from J; junction bases left unmatched: 16. The CDR3 is made up of 18 amino acids. Germline CDR1 reads SGHRS; CDR2 reads YFSETQ. CDR3 loop: CASTPTSGLKLFYNEQFF. For the CDR3, the DNA is TGCGCCAGCACCCCGACTAGCGGACTCAAATTATTCTACAATGAGCAGTTCTTC.

The rearrangement uses TRBV30 and TRBJ1-5, with D unclear. This CDR3 is built from 15 residues. The V end lost 1 base, the J end lost 4 bases, and 14 bases lay between the germline ends. Germline CDR1 is GTSNPN and CDR2 is SVGIG (reference sequence). CDR3 DNA: TGTGCCTGGAGTGAAGGCGGTAGCCGAAATCAGCCCCAGCATTTT. This translates into CAWSEGGSRNQPQHF.

This clone was seen a single time. J is TRBJ1-1 and V is TRBV27; 9 positions agree with TRBD1. Germline CDR1 is MNHEY and CDR2 is SMNVEV (reference sequence). The length of the CDR3 is 15 residues. Losses at the gene ends were 8 bases for V and 0 bases for J; bases not matched to a gene: 7. The DNA for the CDR3 is TGTGCCAGCGGATACAGGGGGCTTATGAACACTGAAGCTTTCTTT. Its protein is CASGYRGLMNTEAFF.

V is TRBV20-1 and J is TRBJ1-2; possible D gene TRBD1, 6 bases. The CDR3 loop spans 13 amino acids. Trimming pared 3 bases from V and 8 bases from J, leaving 16 bases between. Germline CDR1 DFQATT, CDR2 SNEGSKA (reference sequence). DNA of the CDR3: TGCAGTGCTAGTGGGGGGCCCGAGGCCGGCTACACCTTC. As protein: CSASGGPEAGYTF.

This chain joins TRBV21-1 and TRBJ1-1; the table's D call of TRBD1 was not tested on the DNA. TRBV21-1 represents a pseudogene. The CDR3 runs to 15 residues. CDR3 DNA sequence: TGTGCCAGCAGCAAAAAAGTCCCACAGAACACTGAAGCTTTCTTT. Translated, it gives CASSKKVPQNTEAFF.

This clone came up a few times. The V and J genes are TRBV19 and TRBJ1-2; D gene unclear. The germline V gene has CDR1 LNHDA and CDR2 SQIVND (reference sequence). The CDR3 is 12 amino acids. Trimming shortened V by 3 bases and J by 3 bases, and 5 bases separated the two germline ends. CDR3 loop: CASSMTYYGYTF. CDR3 DNA sequence: TGTGCCAGTAGTATGACATACTATGGCTACACCTTC.

The chain is built from TRBV11-2 and TRBJ2-7; perhaps TRBD1 as D (6 bases). V was cut by 1 base and J by 2 bases, with 12 bases left in between. The CDR3 is 15 residues long. CDR1 and CDR2 (germline): SGHAT, FQNNGV. In DNA form, the CDR3 reads TGTGCCAGCAGCTTAGGTTTTCAGGGGACCTACGAGCAGTACTTC. It translates to CASSLGFQGTYEQYF.

This clone has more than one count but fewer than ten. The chain employs TRBV7-9 and TRBJ1-1; TRBD1 aligns across 10 bases. From germline, CDR1 is SEHNR and CDR2 FQNEAQ (reference sequence). V gave up 4 bases and J gave up 5 bases; unmatched junction bases: 7. The CDR3 is 15 amino acids. The CDR3 spells CASSSGQGEWTEAFF. Here the CDR3 DNA reads TGTGCCAGCAGCTCTGGACAGGGGGAATGGACTGAAGCTTTCTTT.

The V call is TRBV12-3 or TRBV12-4, the J call TRBJ1-2, with 7 positions matching TRBD1. The V and J ends lost 5 bases and 4 bases, in that order; junction bases with no gene match: 4. This CDR3 is built from 13 residues. CDR3 sequence: CASSRDSSYGYTF. The CDR3 coding sequence is TGTGCCAGCAGTCGGGACAGCAGCTATGGCTACACCTTC.

The genes are TRBV4-1 and TRBJ1-3, with D uncertain. This CDR3 comprises 13 residues. Germline-derived CDR1 and CDR2 are MGHRA and YSYEKL. V was cut by 1 base and J by 7 bases, with 8 bases left in between. CDR3 residues: CASSQGETNTIYF. CDR3 nucleotide sequence: TGCGCCAGCAGCCAAGGAGAAACGAACACCATATATTTT.

V and J are TRBV5-8 and TRBJ1-2; D not resolved. Deletions cut 0 bases from V and 2 bases from J, with 14 bases between. This CDR3 has 16 residues. Germline V lookup: CDR1 SGHTS, CDR2 YDEGEE. In DNA form, the CDR3 reads TGTGCCAGCAGCTTGGATCTTCGGACGGGAAACTATGGCTACACCTTC. The encoded protein is CASSLDLRTGNYGYTF.

This chain joins TRBV5-1 and TRBJ2-7, with D perhaps matching TRBD2 (6 bases). Germline CDR1 is SGHRS and CDR2 is YFSETQ. The CDR3 runs to 17 residues. V lost 0 bases, J lost 6 bases, and 22 bases lay in between. CDR3 in amino acids: CASSLALDSSSGGEQYF. The CDR3, as DNA: TGCGCCAGCAGCTTGGCCTTAGACAGCTCATCCGGGGGCGAGCAGTACTTC.

V gene TRBV5-4 combines with J gene TRBJ2-5; 7 bases align to TRBD2. Germline CDR1 SGHNT, CDR2 YYREEE (reference sequence). This CDR3 spans 14 amino acids. V dropped 4 bases and J dropped 7; count of bases not matched to a gene: 10. CDR3 bases: TGTGCCAGCAGCGGCCCGGGCGGGGGAGGGACCCAGTACTTC. Protein sequence: CASSGPGGGGTQYF. Supplemented by reference TRBV5-4 and TRBJ2-5, the full variable domain reads ETGVTQSPTHLIKTRGQQVTLRCSSQSGHNTVSWYQQALGQGPQFIFQYYREEENGRGNFPPRFSGLQFPNYSSELNVNALELDDSALYLCASSGPGGGGTQYFGPGTRLLVL.

This chain joins TRBV11-2 and TRBJ2-5, with a possible D match to TRBD1 (5 bases). The CDR3 is 14 amino acids. V was trimmed by 2 bases and J by 4 bases, leaving 11 bases between them. Germline CDR1 SGHAT, CDR2 FQNNGV. The CDR3 bases are TGTGCCAGCAGCTTAATGGCAGGGTCAGAGACCCAGTACTTC. This codes for CASSLMAGSETQYF.

The CDR3 region is CASSPGHYGAEAFF. CDR3 sequence (DNA): TGTGCCAGTAGTCCGGGACACTACGGCGCTGAAGCTTTCTTT. The rearrangement uses TRBV19 and TRBJ1-1; weak D call: TRBD1 (6 bases). Trimming pared 5 bases from V and 6 bases from J, leaving 16 bases between. Per the germline V gene, CDR1 is LNHDA and CDR2 is SQIVND (reference sequence). CDR3 size: 14 residues.

The V call is TRBV2, the J call TRBJ2-5, with 10 bases aligning to TRBD2. CDR3 length: 15 amino acids. Germline V CDR1 and CDR2: SNHLY, FYNNEI. J gave up 4 bases and V 6 bases, and 8 bases lay outside the gene matches. CDR3 nucleotides: TGTGCCAGCAGCCGGGCTAGCGGGAGAGGAGAGACCCAGTACTTC. Its protein is CASSRASGRGETQYF.

On this clone: The identical CDR3 is also encoded by other nucleotide sequences in the sample. V is TRBV3-1 (or the pseudogene TRBV3-2) and J is TRBJ1-2, with TRBD1 identical over 7 bases. V gave up 4 bases and J gave up 7 bases; unmatched junction bases: 6. The CDR3 spans 13 residues. Germline CDR1 is LGHDT and CDR2 is YNNKEL (reference sequence). DNA of the CDR3: TGTGCCAGCAGCCCGAGACAGGGACGTGGCTACACCTTC. Translating it yields CASSPRQGRGYTF.

J is TRBJ1-1 and V is TRBV6-2 or TRBV6-3; possibly TRBD1 for D (6 bases). Deletions cut 5 bases from V and 3 bases from J, with 13 bases between. CDR3 length: 14 amino acids. Germline-derived CDR1 and CDR2 are MNHEY and SVGEGT. The CDR3 nucleotides are TGTGCCAGCAGTATACCCGGGGGGCACACTGAAGCTTTCTTT. The encoded protein is CASSIPGGHTEAFF.

The V and J genes are TRBV6-4 and TRBJ1-6, with 7 bases fitting TRBD1. Looked up from germline, CDR1 is MRHNA and CDR2 is SNTAGT. V was clipped by 8 bases and J by 7 bases; unmatched bases: 5. CDR3 length: 13 amino acids. The CDR3: CASSGTENSPLHF. The CDR3 DNA sequence: TGTGCCAGCTCCGGGACAGAGAATTCACCCCTCCACTTT.

The gene calls are TRBV11-1 and TRBJ1-1; D not certain. In germline, CDR1 is SGHAT, CDR2 FQDESV (reference sequence). With 5 bases removed from V and 1 base from J, the gap between germline ends came to 8 bases. CDR3 length equals 13 residues. The CDR3 is CASSKNRNTEAFF. The CDR3, as DNA: TGTGCCAGCAGCAAAAACAGGAACACTGAAGCTTTCTTT.

The chain couples TRBV9 to TRBJ1-1; D is uncertain. V lost 3 bases and J lost 1, with 10 bases in between. Germline assignment: CDR1 SGDLS and CDR2 YYNGEE. The CDR3 length is 14 residues. The CDR3 DNA reads as TGTGCCAGCAGCGACGGACGGGGGAACACTGAAGCTTTCTTT. As protein: CASSDGRGNTEAFF.

This chain links TRBV10-3 with TRBJ1-1; D gene ambiguous. V lost 3 bases and J lost 1, with 18 bases in between. Germline V gives CDR1 ENHRY, CDR2 SYGVKD. This CDR3 region has 17 residues. CDR3 loop: CAISDPGVRRSNTEAFF. The CDR3 DNA is TGTGCCATCAGTGACCCAGGTGTTCGGCGATCGAACACTGAAGCTTTCTTT.

The chain couples TRBV25-1 to TRBJ2-7; 10 nucleotides align to TRBD1. Germline V gene sequence: CDR1 MGHDK, CDR2 SYGVNS. Losses at the gene ends were 1 base for V and 4 bases for J; bases not matched to a gene: 1. This CDR3 has 14 amino acids. The CDR3 loop is CASSESGQGYEQYF. In DNA form, the CDR3 reads TGTGCCAGCAGTGAATCGGGACAGGGGTACGAGCAGTACTTC.

This clone is a singleton in its sample. This chain connects TRBV11-3 to TRBJ2-1; 15 bases are a match to TRBD2. This CDR3 comprises 16 residues. CDR1 is SGHNT and CDR2 is YENEEA in the germline V gene. Unmatched junction bases numbered 7, after V lost 5 bases and J lost 8 bases. CDR3 sequence reads: CASSPGLAGGVHEQFF. CDR3 DNA sequence: TGTGCCAGCAGCCCCGGACTAGCGGGGGGGGTCCATGAGCAGTTCTTC.

The chain is built from TRBV4-1 and TRBJ2-2; TRBD1 aligns across 9 bases. This CDR3 contains 15 residues. V was clipped by 4 bases and J by 3 bases; unmatched bases: 3. Germline V lookup: CDR1 MGHRA, CDR2 YSYEKL. The CDR3 DNA is TGCGCCAGCAGCCGGACAGGGGTCGACACCGGGGAGCTGTTTTTT. Translation: CASSRTGVDTGELFF.

This chain joins TRBV9 and TRBJ2-5, with a possible D match to TRBD2 (7 bases). Germline assignment: CDR1 SGDLS and CDR2 YYNGEE. V lost 4 bases and J lost 4, with 17 bases in between. The CDR3 covers 15 residues. The CDR3 DNA reads as TGTGCCAGCAGCCCCGCTGGGGGGGCGACAGAGACCCAGTACTTC. Translating it yields CASSPAGGATETQYF.

The V gene is TRBV28, the J gene TRBJ2-2; possible D gene TRBD1, 5 bases. CDR1 is MDHEN, CDR2 SYDVKM, per germline. The CDR3 consists of 13 residues. With 6 bases removed from V and 3 bases from J, the gap between germline ends came to 8 bases. Here the CDR3 reads CASRGHDTGELFF. CDR3 coding DNA: TGTGCCAGCAGAGGACACGACACCGGGGAGCTGTTTTTT.

The chain has TRBV7-2 and TRBJ1-2; TRBD1 matches at 7 bases. The germline gives CDR1 SGHTA, CDR2 FQGNSA. The ends lost 4 bases at V and 4 bases at J; junction bases unmatched: 9. This CDR3 has 15 residues. The CDR3 spells CASSSGPDRVYGYTF. The CDR3 bases are TGTGCCAGCAGCTCAGGGCCCGACAGGGTCTATGGCTACACCTTC.

The V and J genes are TRBV5-1 and TRBJ2-5, with D possibly being TRBD2 (6 bases). Germline V lookup: CDR1 SGHRS, CDR2 YFSETQ. This CDR3 has 18 residues. V lost 1 base, J lost 4 bases, and 23 bases lay in between. The DNA for the CDR3 is TGCGCCAGCAGCTTGTGGGGTAGCGGCCAGTCGGTGTCAGAGACCCAGTACTTC. As protein: CASSLWGSGQSVSETQYF.